The 16 T cell receptor beta chains below were found in one sample sequenced in a study of patients and donors after allogeneic stem cell transplantation. TCRdb itself ran the RT-PCR reads through MiXCR, one entry per CDR3 protein. The sample lists 70,000 or so distinct CDR3 sequences; about 30% were seen once. The sample consisted of blood, either unsorted or a sorted T cell fraction (not recorded which). Receptors were obtained from a human donor who was either an allogeneic HSCT recipient or a stem cell or donor lymphocyte infusion donor (not recorded which). It is not recorded whose cells these are; they may come from a transplant donor.

The chain joins TRBV21-1 to TRBJ1-6; the table's D call TRBD1 went unverified against the DNA. TRBV21-1 is recorded as a pseudogene. The CDR3 spans 13 residues. The chain's CDR3 is CASPGTLNSPLHF. In nucleotides, the CDR3 is TGTGCCAGCCCCGGGACCCTTAATTCACCCCTCCACTTT.

This clonotype has ten or more counts. CDR3 DNA: TGTGCCAGCAGTTTAGGGACAGGGAAGGGCAATCAGCCCCAGCATTTT. It is translated as CASSLGTGKGNQPQHF. The chain uses TRBV12-3 or TRBV12-4 and TRBJ1-5; TRBD1 matches at 8 bases. The V and J ends lost 1 base and 2 bases, in that order; junction bases with no gene match: 4. This CDR3 has 16 residues.

The chain uses TRBV20-1 and TRBJ2-1; 9 nucleotides align to TRBD2. The ends lost 4 bases at V and 3 bases at J; junction bases unmatched: 10. CDR1 is DFQATT and CDR2 is SNEGSKA in the germline V gene (reference sequence). CDR3 size: 16 residues. The CDR3 sequence is CSANVVAGVSYNEQFF. The CDR3 region has the DNA TGCAGTGCTAACGTTGTAGCGGGAGTAAGCTACAATGAGCAGTTCTTC.

The chain has TRBV20-1 and TRBJ1-4; D is unclear. The ends were cut back, 1 base at V and 8 bases at J, with 11 bases in the middle. CDR3 length: 13 residues. Germline V gives CDR1 DFQATT, CDR2 SNEGSKA (reference sequence). The CDR3 region is CSARARAREKLFF. The CDR3 DNA follows: TGCAGTGCTAGAGCCCGGGCCAGAGAAAAACTGTTTTTT.

The chain employs TRBV14 and TRBJ2-1; D unclear. The germline gives CDR1 SGHDN, CDR2 FVKESK. V was shortened by 1 base and J by 4 bases, with 5 bases between the two germline ends. The CDR3 spans 13 residues. The DNA for the CDR3 is TGTGCCAGCAGCCAAGGCGATTACAATGAGCAGTTCTTC. Residues: CASSQGDYNEQFF.

J is TRBJ1-2 and V is TRBV5-1, with D tentatively TRBD1 (5 bases). The CDR3 consists of 15 residues. V gave up 4 bases and J gave up 3 bases, with 16 bases separating them. From germline, CDR1 is SGHRS and CDR2 YFSETQ. CDR3 nucleotides: TGCGCCAGCAGCCCCTGGGGCAGGGAGGACTATGGCTACACCTTC. The encoded protein is CASSPWGREDYGYTF. Together with reference TRBV5-1 and TRBJ1-2, the CDR3 gives the full variable domain: KAGVTQTPRYLIKTRGQQVTLSCSPISGHRSVSWYQQTPGQGLQFLFEYFSETQRNKGNFPGRFSGRQFSNSRSEMNVSTLELGDSALYLCASSPWGREDYGYTFGSGTRLTVV.

Written as DNA, the CDR3 is TGTGCCAGCAGCTTAAGGGGACAGGGCACAGATACGCAGTATTTT. This codes for CASSLRGQGTDTQYF. The rearrangement links TRBV7-2 to TRBJ2-3; 8 bases match TRBD1. With 2 bases clipped from V and 1 base from J, the junction kept 2 bases outside the gene matches. The CDR3 extends over 15 amino acids. CDR1 is SGHTA and CDR2 is FQGNSA in the germline V gene. Supplemented by reference TRBV7-2 and TRBJ2-3, the full variable domain reads GAGVSQSPSNKVTEKGKDVELRCDPISGHTALYWYRQSLGQGLEFLIYFQGNSAPDKSGLPSDRFSAERTGGSVSTLTIQRTQQEDSAVYLCASSLRGQGTDTQYFGPGTRLTVL.

The CDR3 loop is CATSRDFRGAPYEQYF. As DNA, the CDR3 is TGTGCCACCAGCAGAGATTTTCGGGGGGCGCCGTACGAGCAGTACTTC. The rearrangement joins TRBV15 to TRBJ2-7; D possibly corresponds to TRBD2 (7 bases). V dropped 0 bases and J dropped 4 bases, with 16 bases sitting between them. The CDR3 spans 16 residues. Looked up from germline, CDR1 is LNHNV and CDR2 is YYDKDF (reference sequence). Using reference TRBV15 and TRBJ2-7 for the parts outside the CDR3, the full variable domain is DAMVIQNPRYQVTQFGKPVTLSCSQTLNHNVMYWYQQKSSQAPKLLFHYYDKDFNNEADTPDNFQSRRPNTSFCFLDIRSPGLGDTAMYLCATSRDFRGAPYEQYFGPGTRLTVT.

By share, this clonotype ranks as medium-sized. This sequence joins TRBV12-3 or TRBV12-4 and TRBJ1-3; no definite D call. Between the trimmed V and J ends, which lost 6 bases and 4 bases, there was a span of 13 bases. This CDR3 region has 14 residues. The CDR3 spells CASRRVVSGNTIYF. The DNA for the CDR3 is TGTGCCAGCAGGAGGGTCGTTTCCGGAAACACCATATATTTT.

A single count supports this clonotype. The chain employs TRBV21-1 and TRBJ2-2. TRBV21-1 is a pseudogene. The length of the CDR3 is 16 residues. The CDR3 spells CASSKGHRANTGELFF. In DNA, the CDR3 is TGTGCCAGCAGCAAAGGACATAGAGCGAACACCGGGGAGCTGTTTTTT.

The chain combines TRBV7-2 with TRBJ2-3; no reliable D call. CDR3 length: 14 residues. The V end lost 3 bases, the J end lost 0 bases, and 7 bases lay between the germline ends. CDR1 is SGHTA and CDR2 is FQGNSA in the germline V gene. The CDR3 loop is CASSFRFSTDTQYF. The CDR3 DNA follows: TGTGCCAGCAGCTTTCGATTTAGCACAGATACGCAGTATTTT.

This clonotype was detected only a few times. The J gene is TRBJ2-1, the V gene TRBV25-1; D unclear. This CDR3 contains 12 residues. With 1 base removed from V and 7 bases from J, the gap between germline ends came to 5 bases. Germline V gene lookup returns CDR1 MGHDK and CDR2 SYGVNS. The CDR3 region is CASSEFGNEQFF. DNA for the CDR3: TGTGCCAGCAGTGAATTTGGGAATGAGCAGTTCTTC.

The chain recombines TRBV19 with TRBJ2-4; D not resolved. The germline V gene encodes CDR1 LNHDA and CDR2 SQIVND (reference sequence). This CDR3 region has 17 residues. V was pared by 5 bases and J by 4 bases, with 21 bases between. Here the CDR3 reads CASSLRSTGYLKNIQYF. The CDR3 DNA reads as TGTGCCAGTAGTCTTAGGTCGACGGGCTACCTAAAAAACATTCAGTACTTC.

For this clonotype: A read error may explain this, as a much larger clone is one base away. The J gene is TRBJ2-1, the V gene TRBV29-1; 9 bases fit TRBD1. Germline loops: CDR1 SQVTM, CDR2 ANQGSEA. This CDR3 is built from 16 residues. Unmatched junction bases numbered 11, after V lost 4 bases and J lost 4 bases. The CDR3 sequence is CSVAGVWDRVYNEQFF. In DNA, the CDR3 is TGCAGCGTTGCCGGGGTTTGGGACAGGGTTTACAATGAGCAGTTCTTC.

This clonotype has only one observation. The V gene is TRBV5-1, the J gene TRBJ2-1; TRBD1 agrees at 8 bases. Germline values: CDR1 SGHRS, CDR2 YFSETQ. The V and J ends lost 3 bases and 2 bases, in that order; junction bases with no gene match: 10. This CDR3 has 17 amino acids. The CDR3 DNA is TGCGCCAGCAGCTGGCTAAGAGGGACAGGAGCCTACAATGAGCAGTTCTTC. As protein: CASSWLRGTGAYNEQFF.

This clonotype qualifies as medium-sized. The rearrangement links TRBV5-1 to TRBJ2-2; 12 positions match TRBD2. The CDR3 covers 16 residues. The V segment lost 4 bases and the J segment 5 bases; nucleotides outside the gene matches: 6. Germline loops: CDR1 SGHRS, CDR2 YFSETQ. CDR3 in amino acids: CASSTTSGSGTGELFF. CDR3 DNA sequence: TGCGCCAGCAGCACGACTAGCGGGAGTGGAACCGGGGAGCTGTTTTTT.